The 13 T cell receptor beta chains reported below all come from one sample, sequenced in a study of blood T cells in healthy people across ages. A second PCR of roughly 7 to 11 cycles used a sample-barcoded 5' primer and a J-beta primer mix. TCRdb independently ran MiXCR on the 5' RACE reads; one entry per CDR3 protein. The table has more than 800,000 distinct CDR3 sequences, 29% seen once; the top ten hold 15% to 20%. The sample taken for sequencing was blood. The source of these receptors is a woman older than 75 in good health.

CDR3 sequence reads: CAISDRRGDYEQYF. CDR3 in DNA: TGTGCCATCAGTGACAGGAGGGGGGACTACGAGCAGTACTTC. J is TRBJ2-7 and V is TRBV10-3; D assignment may be TRBD1 or TRBD2 (6 bases each). V shed 3 bases and J shed 3 bases, with 12 bases lying between them. This CDR3 is built from 14 residues. Germline V lookup: CDR1 ENHRY, CDR2 SYGVKD.

This clonotype was recorded only once. CDR3 nucleotide sequence: TGCGCCAGCAGCTCTCTCGGGCGGGGACCCTACGAGCAGTACTTC. Protein sequence: CASSSLGRGPYEQYF. The gene calls are TRBV5-1 and TRBJ2-7; D is possibly TRBD2 (6 bases). The V end was cut by 3 bases, the J end by 2 bases, with 15 bases between. CDR3 size: 15 residues. CDR1 SGHRS and CDR2 YFSETQ come from the germline V gene.

Points on this clonotype: As the CDR3 is not closed by the conserved phenylalanine or tryptophan, this likely results from a read error. The DNA for the CDR3 is TGCGCCAGCAGTCCCGGGACTAGCGGGGCCTACAATGAGCAGTTCCTC. It is translated as CASSPGTSGAYNEQFL. The chain has TRBV12-3 or TRBV12-4 and TRBJ2-1; TRBD2 agrees at 13 bases. There are 16 residues in the CDR3.

As to this clonotype: Germline and junction disagree at one end, which may indicate a read error. The rearrangement uses TRBV20-1 and TRBJ1-2; possible D gene TRBD1, 6 bases. The CDR3 consists of 15 residues. Germline CDR1 DFQATT, CDR2 SNEGSKA (reference sequence). The CDR3 region is CSANQLTGFDYDYTF. In nucleotides, the CDR3 is TGCAGTGCTAACCAACTCACAGGGTTCGACTATGACTACACCTTC.

This clonotype was counted a few times. The chain uses TRBV6-1 and TRBJ2-7; D perhaps matches TRBD1 (6 bases). Trimming took 4 bases from V and 0 from J, leaving 13 bases between them. The CDR3 is 15 residues long. In germline, CDR1 is MNHNS, CDR2 SASEGT. Written as DNA, the CDR3 is TGTGCCAGCAGTGGGACAGAATTAAGCTCCTACGAGCAGTACTTC. It translates to CASSGTELSSYEQYF.

The rearrangement joins TRBV20-1 to TRBJ1-6; D is possibly TRBD1 (6 bases). The germline V gene has CDR1 DFQATT and CDR2 SNEGSKA (reference sequence). Trimming pared 4 bases from V and 6 bases from J, leaving 16 bases between. There are 15 residues in the CDR3. CDR3 amino acids: CSATEEDSSNSPLHF. The CDR3 DNA reads TGCAGTGCTACCGAGGAGGACAGCAGTAATTCACCCCTCCACTTT.

CDR3 loop: CASSQDEGGYNGYTF. The CDR3 nucleotides read TGTGCCAGCAGCCAAGATGAAGGGGGATACAATGGCTACACCTTC. J is TRBJ1-2 and V is TRBV3-1, with D possibly TRBD1 on 6 matching bases. The CDR3 spans 15 residues. In germline, CDR1 is LGHDT, CDR2 YNNKEL (reference sequence). Trimming removed 0 bases at V and 6 bases at J, with 14 bases between.

A single count supports this clonotype. The chain employs TRBV6-6 and TRBJ2-3; 15 nucleotides align to TRBD2. The CDR3 spans 17 residues. Germline-derived CDR1 and CDR2 are MNHNY and SVGAGI (reference sequence). Germline trimming cut 6 bases from V and 2 bases from J; bases unmatched to any gene: 6. CDR3 sequence reads: CASRGGTSGGFTDTQYF. The DNA of the CDR3 is TGTGCCAGCAGGGGTGGGACTAGCGGGGGGTTCACAGATACGCAGTATTTT.

This clonotype showed up just a few times. This sequence joins TRBV6-5 and TRBJ1-5; 7 bases match TRBD1. Germline assignment: CDR1 MNHEY and CDR2 SVGAGI. This CDR3 is built from 18 residues. V lost 0 bases, J lost 2 bases, and 10 bases stayed unmatched. CDR3 in amino acids: CASSYSSPDRAGNQPQHF. The CDR3 DNA reads TGTGCCAGCAGTTACTCCTCTCCAGACAGGGCGGGCAATCAGCCCCAGCATTTT.

This clonotype was seen a handful of times. The chain links TRBV6-5 to TRBJ2-3; D call uncertain. The CDR3 totals 14 residues. Trimming took off 6 bases at V and 0 bases at J, with 10 bases between the two ends. CDR1 and CDR2 from the germline V gene are MNHEY and SVGAGI. The CDR3 sequence is CASRAGPSTDTQYF. In DNA form, the CDR3 reads TGTGCCAGCAGGGCCGGTCCTAGCACAGATACGCAGTATTTT.

This clonotype was seen repeatedly, ten times or more. The rearrangement uses TRBV5-1 and TRBJ2-7, with D unclear. The germline CDR1 and CDR2 sequences are SGHRS and YFSETQ. The V end lost 0 bases, the J end lost 6 bases, and 4 bases lay between the germline ends. CDR3 size: 11 residues. DNA of the CDR3: TGCGCCAGCAGCTTGGAACGCGAGCAGTACTTC. The encoded protein is CASSLEREQYF.

This clonotype was seen ten or more times. This chain links TRBV27 with TRBJ2-7, with D possibly matching TRBD2 (6 bases). This CDR3 contains 14 residues. The V end lost 4 bases, the J end lost 2 bases, and 12 bases lay between the germline ends. Germline lookup yields CDR1 MNHEY and CDR2 SMNVEV (reference sequence). The CDR3 loop reads CASSCGGETYEQYF. In DNA, the CDR3 is TGTGCCAGCAGTTGTGGAGGGGAGACCTACGAGCAGTACTTC.

The CDR3: CASSSSLGTGETQYF. The CDR3 DNA reads as TGTGCCAGCAGCTCCAGCCTTGGGACAGGGGAGACCCAGTACTTC. V is TRBV11-2 and J is TRBJ2-5, with 9 bases lining up with TRBD1. This CDR3 has 15 amino acids. V lost 4 bases to trimming and J lost 5 bases; unmatched junction nucleotides: 8. CDR1 is SGHAT, CDR2 FQNNGV, per germline.